These 21 T cell receptor beta chains share one sample of origin, sequenced in a study of shared clonotypes between healthy human individuals. Sequencing used immunoSEQ multiplex PCR; TCRdb keeps in-frame clones, though not all of them. The sample lists around 990,000 clones; approximately 80% were seen once. The specimen sequenced was memory CD4+ T cells from PBMCs. Subset described: CD45RA-negative fraction. These receptors were collected from a man between 18 and 29 years old in good health. Some clones in this sample may be carry-over from other donors' samples.

The genes are TRBV15 and TRBJ2-3; the match to TRBD2 covers 8 bases. Looked up from germline, CDR1 is LNHNV and CDR2 is YYDKDF (reference sequence). The length of the CDR3 is 17 residues. Germline trimming cut 0 bases from V and 2 bases from J; bases unmatched to any gene: 7. In DNA, the CDR3 is TGTGCCACCAGCAGAGATGTTCTCGGGAGGGCCACAGATACGCAGTATTTT. As protein: CATSRDVLGRATDTQYF. The full variable domain, completed using reference TRBV15 and TRBJ2-3, is DAMVIQNPRYQVTQFGKPVTLSCSQTLNHNVMYWYQQKSSQAPKLLFHYYDKDFNNEADTPDNFQSRRPNTSFCFLDIRSPGLGDTAMYLCATSRDVLGRATDTQYFGPGTRLTVL.

The CDR3 DNA follows: TGTGCCTCCTCATGGACAGGGAGGTCCTACGAGCAGTACTTC. This sequence encodes CASSWTGRSYEQYF. The chain couples TRBV5-8 to TRBJ2-7; 8 bases map to TRBD1. The CDR3 is made up of 14 amino acids. In germline, CDR1 is SGHTS, CDR2 YDEGEE. With V trimmed by 10 bases and J by 1 base, 10 bases remained unmatched.

This clone appeared a few times. The V call is TRBV7-8, the J call TRBJ1-5; D may be TRBD1 (5 bases). Trimming stripped 1 base from V and 5 bases from J, with 12 bases between. This CDR3 spans 15 amino acids. Per germline, CDR1 SGHVS and CDR2 FQNEAQ. This CDR3 is CASSLGTKGYQPQHF. In nucleotides, the CDR3 is TGTGCCAGCAGCTTAGGTACCAAGGGGTATCAGCCCCAGCATTTT.

The J gene is TRBJ1-4, the V gene TRBV2; D may be TRBD1 (5 bases). The V and J ends lost 7 bases and 8 bases respectively, with 20 bases between them. CDR3 size: 15 residues. CDR1 SNHLY and CDR2 FYNNEI come from the germline V gene. The CDR3 here is CASTESRGSEEKLFF. The CDR3, as DNA: TGTGCCAGCACCGAAAGTAGGGGATCTGAGGAAAAACTGTTTTTT. The variable domain in full, with the rest retrieved from reference TRBV2 and TRBJ1-4, is EPEVTQTPSHQVTQMGQEVILRCVPISNHLYFYWYRQILGQKVEFLVSFYNNEISEKSEIFDDQFSVERPDGSNFTLKIRSTKLEDSAMYFCASTESRGSEEKLFFGSGTQLSVL.

V is TRBV10-3 and J is TRBJ2-2; the D gene is possibly TRBD1 (5 bases). CDR3 size: 14 residues. The V end was cut by 8 bases, the J end by 2 bases, with 12 bases between. From germline, CDR1 is ENHRY and CDR2 SYGVKD. The CDR3 DNA follows: TGTGCCATCTCGTCCAGGGCCAACACCGGGGAGCTGTTTTTT. This gives the protein CAISSRANTGELFF.

The rearrangement uses TRBV11-2 and TRBJ2-7; D remains ambiguous. The CDR3 is made up of 14 amino acids. Trimming shortened V by 5 bases and J by 1 base, and 12 bases separated the two germline ends. Germline V gene sequence: CDR1 SGHAT, CDR2 FQNNGV. The CDR3 loop is CASSAKRQSYEQYF. The DNA of the CDR3 is TGTGCCAGCAGCGCGAAGAGGCAATCCTACGAGCAGTACTTC.

The chain uses TRBV19 and TRBJ1-5; 8 bases align to TRBD1. CDR1 LNHDA and CDR2 SQIVND come from the germline V gene (reference sequence). The CDR3 extends over 15 amino acids. J was trimmed by 1 base and V by 3 bases; bases with no gene match: 2. The CDR3 DNA reads as TGTGCCAGTAGTATGGGGGACAGGAGCAATCAGCCCCAGCATTTT. Translated: CASSMGDRSNQPQHF.

V is TRBV5-1 and J is TRBJ2-1; a weak D match, TRBD2 (5 bases). The CDR3 spans 17 residues. Trimming shortened V by 6 bases and J by 0 bases, and 19 bases separated the two germline ends. Germline V gives CDR1 SGHRS, CDR2 YFSETQ. CDR3 DNA sequence: TGCGCCAGCACCTTTTTTGGGCGGGCGAGCTCCTACAATGAGCAGTTCTTC. Amino acid sequence: CASTFFGRASSYNEQFF.

A word on this clone: Other DNA sequences in the sample encode the same CDR3. The V gene is TRBV18, the J gene TRBJ2-3; D gene uncertain. V lost 0 bases, J lost 0 bases, and 4 bases lay in between. Per germline, CDR1 KGHSH and CDR2 LQKENI. The CDR3 length is 14 residues. The CDR3 nucleotides are TGTGCCAGCTCACCACCGGGGAGCACAGATACGCAGTATTTT. Protein sequence: CASSPPGSTDTQYF.

This chain joins TRBV30 and TRBJ1-2; 10 nucleotides agree with TRBD1. The CDR3 runs to 16 residues. V dropped 2 bases and J dropped 7; count of bases not matched to a gene: 13. Germline-derived CDR1 and CDR2 are GTSNPN and SVGIG (reference sequence). CDR3 residues: CAWSLLHSTGGGGYTF. CDR3 DNA sequence: TGTGCCTGGAGTCTCCTACACTCGACAGGGGGCGGTGGCTACACCTTC.

The chain recombines TRBV18 with TRBJ1-3; D remains unclear. The germline V gene encodes CDR1 KGHSH and CDR2 LQKENI. CDR3 length: 16 residues. V lost 2 bases and J lost 2, with 13 bases in between. The chain's CDR3 is CASSPVEAIAGNTIYF. The DNA of the CDR3 is TGTGCCAGCTCACCAGTGGAGGCAATCGCTGGAAACACCATATATTTT.

This clone was recorded only once. The V call is TRBV28, the J call TRBJ2-6; D perhaps matches TRBD2 (5 bases). CDR1 is MDHEN, CDR2 SYDVKM, per germline. The CDR3 runs 16 residues. Trimming took 2 bases from V and 0 from J, leaving 8 bases between them. In DNA form, the CDR3 reads TGTGCCAGCAGTTTACTTCGGGGCTCTGGGGCCAACGTCCTGACTTTC. Encoded protein: CASSLLRGSGANVLTF.

The rearrangement uses TRBV2 and TRBJ2-1, with TRBD2 matching 12 bases. Germline-derived CDR1 and CDR2 are SNHLY and FYNNEI. V lost 8 bases, J lost 9 bases, and 5 bases stayed unmatched. The CDR3 has 13 amino acids. Here the CDR3 DNA reads TGTGCCAGCTCTGGACTAGCGGGGAGTGAGCAGTTCTTC. It yields the protein CASSGLAGSEQFF.

This chain joins TRBV2 and TRBJ2-1; D is perhaps TRBD2 (6 bases). The CDR3 runs to 16 residues. Germline V CDR1 and CDR2: SNHLY, FYNNEI. Trimming cost V 4 bases and J 2 bases, with 15 bases left between them. The CDR3: CASSGFVAGTYNEQFF. CDR3 DNA sequence: TGTGCCAGCAGTGGGTTCGTGGCGGGAACCTACAATGAGCAGTTCTTC.

The chain combines TRBV18 with TRBJ2-5; 7 positions agree with TRBD2. V lost 6 bases, J lost 3 bases, and 7 bases stayed unmatched. Germline values: CDR1 KGHSH, CDR2 LQKENI. The CDR3 loop spans 14 amino acids. DNA of the CDR3: TGTGCCAGCTCTTTCGGGGGGTCGGAAGAGACCCAGTACTTC. It is translated as CASSFGGSEETQYF.

This chain joins TRBV7-3 and TRBJ2-5; D is uncertain. The CDR3 contains 13 residues. V was trimmed by 4 bases and J by 4 bases, leaving 10 bases between them. Germline loops: CDR1 SGHTA, CDR2 FQGTGA. CDR3 DNA: TGTGCCAGCAGCTCAGACCCCCGAGAGACCCAGTACTTC. It translates to CASSSDPRETQYF.

This clone was seen ten or more times. V is TRBV19 and J is TRBJ2-1; TRBD2 agrees at 11 bases. V shed 4 bases, J shed 7 bases, and the junction held 9 bases outside the gene matches. The germline CDR1 and CDR2 sequences are LNHDA and SQIVND (reference sequence). The CDR3 covers 16 residues. Here the CDR3 DNA reads TGTGCCAGTAGTAGCAGAACTAGCGGGGGCACAAATGAGCAGTTCTTC. It is translated as CASSSRTSGGTNEQFF.

The rearrangement uses TRBV23-1 and TRBJ1-5, with D tentatively TRBD1 (5 bases). TRBV23-1 is an ORF, and what it does is uncertain. The V and J ends lost 7 bases and 7 bases respectively, with 17 bases between them. The CDR3 has 14 amino acids. CDR3 loop: CASNAWAGWQPQHF. CDR3 in DNA: TGCGCCAGCAATGCCTGGGCAGGGTGGCAGCCCCAGCATTTT.

V is TRBV28 and J is TRBJ2-1; a weak D match, TRBD2 (5 bases). This CDR3 is built from 14 residues. V was clipped by 2 bases and J by 7 bases, with 12 bases between them. CDR1 is MDHEN and CDR2 is SYDVKM in the germline V gene. The CDR3 region is CASSLPGTMNEQFF. The CDR3 coding sequence is TGTGCCAGCAGTTTACCGGGAACAATGAATGAGCAGTTCTTC.

This clone was seen more than once but under ten times. The rearrangement joins TRBV15 to TRBJ2-5; 11 positions agree with TRBD1. This CDR3 comprises 15 residues. Germline-derived CDR1 and CDR2 are LNHNV and YYDKDF (reference sequence). With 0 bases clipped from V and 5 bases from J, the junction kept 2 bases outside the gene matches. CDR3 protein: CATSRDRTGGETQYF. CDR3 DNA: TGTGCCACCAGCAGAGATAGGACAGGGGGCGAGACCCAGTACTTC.

The V call is TRBV11-3, the J call TRBJ2-1; D is ambiguous. The CDR3 contains 12 residues. Between the trimmed V and J ends, which lost 3 bases and 8 bases, there was a span of 8 bases. The germline V gene has CDR1 SGHNT and CDR2 YENEEA. The CDR3 spells CASSLGRHEQFF. Written as DNA, the CDR3 is TGTGCCAGCAGCTTGGGAAGACATGAGCAGTTCTTC.